This T cell receptor (beta chain) was sequenced for a study of blood T cell repertoires in COVID-19. Study summary: COVID-19 samples, acute and convalescent, were from the United States, Italy and Spain. T cells, B-cell-depleted T cells, or PBMCs supplied cDNA or gDNA.

Per the study methods: Reference gene primer amplification yielded estimated nucleated cell counts. Repertoires were generated with immunoSEQ multiplex PCR, while TCRdb's copy carries only in-frame clones and drops some. V and J calls and clone size are those listed in that table; D and trimming were worked out from the DNA. The table has about 310,000 clones, roughly 87% seen once. The CDR3 totals 16 residues. Germline V gives CDR1 MNHEY, CDR2 SVGAGI. J lost 3 bases, V lost 4 bases, and 6 bases had no gene match. The material sequenced was peripheral blood. The TCR comes from a man aged 50 or older with active or convalescent COVID-19. The rearrangement joins TRBV6-5 to TRBJ1-2, with 12 bases matching TRBD1. The CDR3: CASSLGQGALDYGYTF. The CDR3 nucleotides are TGTGCCAGCAGTTTGGGACAGGGGGCGCTGGACTATGGCTACACCTTC.